This TCR beta chain was recorded in a study of Graves' ophthalmopathy and Graves' hyperthyroidism. Study-wide findings and caveats: Blood also harbored most expanded thyroid clonotypes above 0.001 frequency.

This clonotype came up many times. Its antigen is unknown. This CDR3 contains 15 residues. V gave up 7 bases and J gave up 0 bases; unmatched junction bases: 9. The V gene's germline CDR1 is MNHNS and CDR2 SASEGT. Amplified TCR beta CDR3 regions were obtained using RNA transcripts as template. An opening RT-PCR round employed HTBI primers and preceded a second-round multiplex PCR. MiXCR, run by TCRdb on the multiplex PCR reads, gives a single entry per CDR3 protein. The table includes hundreds of thousands of distinct CDR3 sequences, around a fifth detected once. Where ophthalmopathy was absent within 18 months of follow-up, hyperthyroidism was stable. Someone took the PBMCs out of approximately 9.2 ml of fresh peripheral blood.

This sequence was found in a woman under 30 with stable Graves' hyperthyroidism. Some clones in this sample may be carry-over from other donors' samples. The specimen was peripheral blood. The chain carries TRBV6-1 and TRBJ2-7, with 7 positions matching TRBD2. CDR3 in amino acids: CASIPRAGSSYEQYF. The DNA of the CDR3 is TGTGCCAGCATCCCCCGAGCGGGAAGCTCCTACGAGCAGTACTTC.